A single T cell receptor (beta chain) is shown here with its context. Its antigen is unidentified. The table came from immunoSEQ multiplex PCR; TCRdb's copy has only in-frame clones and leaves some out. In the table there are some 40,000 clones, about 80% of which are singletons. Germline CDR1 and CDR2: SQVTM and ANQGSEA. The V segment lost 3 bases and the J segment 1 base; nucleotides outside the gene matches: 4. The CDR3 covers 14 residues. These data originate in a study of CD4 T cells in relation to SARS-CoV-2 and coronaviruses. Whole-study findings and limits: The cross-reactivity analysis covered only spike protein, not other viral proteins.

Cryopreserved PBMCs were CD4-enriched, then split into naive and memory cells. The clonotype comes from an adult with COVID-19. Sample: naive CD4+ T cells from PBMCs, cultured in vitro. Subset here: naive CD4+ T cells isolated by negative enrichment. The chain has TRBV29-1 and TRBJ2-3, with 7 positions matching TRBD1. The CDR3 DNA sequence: TGCAGCGTTGATTCCGGGACAGGCACAGATACGCAGTATTTT. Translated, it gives CSVDSGTGTDTQYF.